This TCR beta chain was found in a study of T-cell reconstitution after alpha-beta-depleted transplantation in children. Broader study findings: Roughly two months post-transplant, alpha-beta T cells reportedly originated from several hundred graft clones that had expanded.

Note on this clonotype: No antigen is known for it.

Germline CDR1 and CDR2: SGHRS and YFSETQ. V was cut by 0 bases and J by 1 base, with 13 bases left in between. This CDR3 spans 16 amino acids. Preparing the TCRbeta library involved the use of unique molecular identifiers. TCRdb re-called the PCR reads with MiXCR, one entry per CDR3 protein. Of fewer than 450,000 distinct CDR3 sequences detected, 15% to 20% appear once; the ten largest clones hold 35% to 50%. The source was PBMCs, mostly from graft donor cells, collected 360 days after TCRalphabeta/CD19-depleted stem cell transplant. The receptor was isolated from a male patient aged 2 to 9 who had a stem cell transplant for acute lymphoblastic leukemia, so the T cells may come from the graft donor. The V call is TRBV5-1, the J call TRBJ2-5; D perhaps matches TRBD2 (5 bases). The CDR3 here is CASSLEFGNAQETQYF. Written as DNA, the CDR3 is TGCGCCAGCAGCTTGGAATTCGGGAACGCCCAAGAGACCCAGTACTTC.